This T cell receptor beta chain was obtained from a study of blood T cell repertoires in COVID-19. This clone was seen more than once but under ten times. CDR1 is MDHEN and CDR2 is SYDVKM in the germline V gene. V lost 8 bases and J lost 1, with 23 bases in between. The CDR3 has 17 amino acids. Participants spanned ages roughly 18 to 90 years and resided in roughly 22 US areas. Assignments of participants to cohorts depended upon their own reported clinical history. Per the original data handling: Nucleated cell counts were estimated from reference gene primer amplification. Profiled with immunoSEQ multiplex PCR; TCRdb holds only in-frame clones, not every one. D and trimming were read from the DNA, whereas the V and J calls and clone size are those reported in that table. The table shows roughly 170,000 clones, with around 88% occurring only once.

The chain carries TRBV28 and TRBJ1-1, with D unresolved. The specimen was PBMCs or T cells enriched from blood (not recorded which). The receptor was derived from a woman between 50 and 59 years old in a cohort exposed to, infected with or recovered from COVID-19 (not recorded which). In DNA, the CDR3 is TGTGCCAGCCCCCCACCCGAGGTAGGAGATTCGAACACTGAAGCTTTCTTT. It codes for CASPPPEVGDSNTEAFF.